These 10 T cell receptor beta chains were sequenced from one sample in a study of blood T cells in healthy people across ages. Through a sample-barcoded 5' primer and a J-beta primer mix, a second PCR was run for roughly 6 to 11 cycles. Each CDR3 protein gets one entry after TCRdb re-called the 5' RACE reads with MiXCR. The repertoire has about 650,000 distinct CDR3 sequences, about 34% of them found once; the top ten carry approximately 15%. The specimen sequenced was blood. All receptors come from a woman of 80 years or more in good health.

This clonotype has just a few counts. This chain connects TRBV7-2 to TRBJ2-3, with D maybe TRBD1 (7 bases). Germline V CDR1 and CDR2: SGHTA, FQGNSA. The CDR3 sequence is 17 residues long. V was trimmed by 4 bases and J by 2 bases, leaving 19 bases between them. The CDR3 sequence: CASSSRQGRGYTDTQYF. CDR3 coding DNA: TGTGCCAGCAGCTCACGACAGGGACGGGGGTACACAGATACGCAGTATTTT.

This chain joins TRBV6-5 and TRBJ1-1, with 7 bases matching TRBD1. CDR1 is MNHEY, CDR2 SVGAGI, per germline. The V gene end was trimmed by 2 bases and the J gene end by 6 bases; junction bases not matched to a gene: 3. This CDR3 has 13 residues. The CDR3 coding sequence is TGTGCCAGCAGTTACAGGGGGCGGTCTGAAGCTTTCTTT. Translation gives CASSYRGRSEAFF.

This clonotype showed up many times. The CDR3 sequence is CSAQTGLSEQYF. The CDR3, as DNA: TGCAGTGCCCAGACAGGTTTGAGCGAGCAGTACTTC. The rearrangement uses TRBV20-1 and TRBJ2-7; tentatively, D is TRBD1 (6 bases). This CDR3 has 12 amino acids. The V end was cut by 6 bases, the J end by 6 bases, with 15 bases between. Per the germline V gene, CDR1 is DFQATT and CDR2 is SNEGSKA (reference sequence).

The rearrangement uses TRBV6-1 and TRBJ1-6; D not certain. Germline CDR1 and CDR2: MNHNS and SASEGT. The V gene lost 3 bases and the J gene lost 7 bases, with 10 bases spanning the gap. This CDR3 has 14 amino acids. CDR3 nucleotides: TGTGCCAGCAGTGATTCCTTGGGGAATTCACCCCTCCACTTT. Encoded protein: CASSDSLGNSPLHF.

The rearrangement joins TRBV20-1 to TRBJ1-5, with 7 positions matching TRBD1. V lost 2 bases, J lost 4 bases, and 8 bases stayed unmatched. Germline-derived CDR1 and CDR2 are DFQATT and SNEGSKA (reference sequence). The CDR3 totals 15 residues. The CDR3 reads CSARPPTGTNQPQHF. The CDR3 DNA follows: TGCAGTGCTAGACCCCCGACAGGGACAAATCAGCCCCAGCATTTT.

This clonotype was recorded only once. A read error is possible here, since a much larger clone lies one base away. The chain joins TRBV14 to TRBJ2-1, with D possibly TRBD2 on 5 matching bases. Judging by the DNA end, TRBJ2-7 fits better; the J call may be wrong. The V gene's germline CDR1 is SGHDN and CDR2 FVKESK. The CDR3 spans 16 residues. The DNA for the CDR3 is TGTGCCAGCAGCCAAGATGCGGGTCGCGGTAGAAATGAGCAGTACTTC. This translates into CASSQDAGRGRNEQYF.

The chain employs TRBV12-3 or TRBV12-4 and TRBJ1-4; D unclear. V was clipped by 3 bases and J by 13 bases, with 27 bases between them. The CDR3 has 17 residues. This CDR3 is CASSLDRRRYRNGRLFF. In nucleotides, the CDR3 is TGTGCCAGCAGTTTGGATCGAAGGCGGTATCGTAATGGGAGACTGTTTTTT.

This clonotype was recorded at least ten times. The chain is built from TRBV7-7 and TRBJ2-3, with D unclear. The CDR3 is 15 amino acids. Trimming cost V 4 bases and J 3 bases, with 14 bases left between them. Germline CDR1 is SSHAT and CDR2 is FNYEAQ (reference sequence). The chain's CDR3 is CASSSRTDPTDTQYF. CDR3 coding DNA: TGTGCCAGCAGCTCAAGGACGGACCCTACAGATACGCAGTATTTT.

This clonotype was seen a few times. A much larger clone sits a single nucleotide away, making a read error possible. The chain couples TRBV5-1 to TRBJ2-5, with unresolved D. The CDR3 covers 14 residues. Germline lookup yields CDR1 SGHRS and CDR2 YFSETQ. CDR3 DNA: TGCGCCAGCGGCTTTGGGCTATTCTCCTATGAGCAGTACTTC. It specifies CASGFGLFSYEQYF.

The chain employs TRBV29-1 and TRBJ1-1; D is possibly TRBD1 (6 bases). The germline CDR1 and CDR2 sequences are SQVTM and ANQGSEA. This CDR3 has 13 residues. Trimming pared 4 bases from V and 5 bases from J, leaving 14 bases between. CDR3 nucleotides: TGCAGCGTTGCCGGGGGGCGCCTAACTGAAGCTTTCTTT. It yields the protein CSVAGGRLTEAFF.